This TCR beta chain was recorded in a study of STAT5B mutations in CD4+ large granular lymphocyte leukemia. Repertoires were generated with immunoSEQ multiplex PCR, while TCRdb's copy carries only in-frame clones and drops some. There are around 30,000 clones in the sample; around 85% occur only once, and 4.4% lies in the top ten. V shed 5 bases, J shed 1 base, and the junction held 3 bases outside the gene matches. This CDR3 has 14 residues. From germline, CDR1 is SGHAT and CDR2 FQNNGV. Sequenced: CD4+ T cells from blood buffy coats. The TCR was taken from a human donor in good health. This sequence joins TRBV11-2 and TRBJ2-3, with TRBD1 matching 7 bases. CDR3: CASSPQGGTDTQYF. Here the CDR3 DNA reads TGTGCCAGCAGCCCCCAGGGGGGCACAGATACGCAGTATTTT. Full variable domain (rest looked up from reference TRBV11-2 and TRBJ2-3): EAGVAQSPRYKIIEKRQSVAFWCNPISGHATLYWYQQILGQGPKLLIQFQNNGVVDDSQLPKDRFSAERLKGVDSTLKIQPAKLEDSAVYLCASSPQGGTDTQYFGPGTRLTVL.